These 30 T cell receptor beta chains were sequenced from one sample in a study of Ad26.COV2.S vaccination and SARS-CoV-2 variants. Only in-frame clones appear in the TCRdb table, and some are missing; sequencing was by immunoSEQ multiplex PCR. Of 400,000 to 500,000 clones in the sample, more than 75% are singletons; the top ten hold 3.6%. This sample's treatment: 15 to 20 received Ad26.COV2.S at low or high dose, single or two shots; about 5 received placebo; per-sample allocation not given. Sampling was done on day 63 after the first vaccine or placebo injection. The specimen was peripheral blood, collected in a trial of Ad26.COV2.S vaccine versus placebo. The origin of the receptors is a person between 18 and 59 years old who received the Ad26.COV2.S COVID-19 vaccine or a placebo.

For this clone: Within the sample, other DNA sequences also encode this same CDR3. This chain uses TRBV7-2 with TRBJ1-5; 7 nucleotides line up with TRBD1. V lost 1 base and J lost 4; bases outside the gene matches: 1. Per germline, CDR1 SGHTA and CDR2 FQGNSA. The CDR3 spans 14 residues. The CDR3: CASSLGRGNQPQHF. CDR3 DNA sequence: TGTGCCAGCAGCTTAGGCAGGGGGAATCAGCCCCAGCATTTT.

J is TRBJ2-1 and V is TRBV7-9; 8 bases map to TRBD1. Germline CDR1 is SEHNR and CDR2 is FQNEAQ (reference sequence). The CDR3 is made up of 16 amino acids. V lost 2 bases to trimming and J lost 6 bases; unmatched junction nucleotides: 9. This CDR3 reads CASSLSTGEIANEQFF. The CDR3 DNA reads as TGTGCCAGCAGCTTATCGACAGGGGAGATTGCCAATGAGCAGTTCTTC.

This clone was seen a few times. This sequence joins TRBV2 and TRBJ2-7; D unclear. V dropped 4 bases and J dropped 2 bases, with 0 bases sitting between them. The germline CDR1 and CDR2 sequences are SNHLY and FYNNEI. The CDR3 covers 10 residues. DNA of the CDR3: TGTGCCAGCAGTGCCTACGAGCAGTACTTC. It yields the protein CASSAYEQYF.

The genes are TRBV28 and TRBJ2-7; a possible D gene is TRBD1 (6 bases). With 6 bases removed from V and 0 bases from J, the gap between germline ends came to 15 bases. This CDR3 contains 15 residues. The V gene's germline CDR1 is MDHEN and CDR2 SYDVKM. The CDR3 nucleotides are TGTGCCAGCAGCCTTAGCAGGGGCGCCTCCTACGAGCAGTACTTC. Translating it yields CASSLSRGASYEQYF.

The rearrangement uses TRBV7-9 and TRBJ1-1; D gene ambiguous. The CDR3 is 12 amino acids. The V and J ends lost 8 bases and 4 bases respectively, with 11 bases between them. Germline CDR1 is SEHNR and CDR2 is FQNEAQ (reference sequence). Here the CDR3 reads CASREAGTEAFF. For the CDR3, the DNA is TGTGCCAGCCGAGAAGCTGGCACTGAAGCTTTCTTT.

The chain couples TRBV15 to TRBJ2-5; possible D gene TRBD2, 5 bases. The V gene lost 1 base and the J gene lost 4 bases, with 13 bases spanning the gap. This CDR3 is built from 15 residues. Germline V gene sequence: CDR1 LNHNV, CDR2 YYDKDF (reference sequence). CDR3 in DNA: TGTGCCACCAGCAGAGGGGCGGGTTCGTTAGAGACCCAGTACTTC. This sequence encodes CATSRGAGSLETQYF. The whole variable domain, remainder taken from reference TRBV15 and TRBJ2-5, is DAMVIQNPRYQVTQFGKPVTLSCSQTLNHNVMYWYQQKSSQAPKLLFHYYDKDFNNEADTPDNFQSRRPNTSFCFLDIRSPGLGDTAMYLCATSRGAGSLETQYFGPGTRLLVL.

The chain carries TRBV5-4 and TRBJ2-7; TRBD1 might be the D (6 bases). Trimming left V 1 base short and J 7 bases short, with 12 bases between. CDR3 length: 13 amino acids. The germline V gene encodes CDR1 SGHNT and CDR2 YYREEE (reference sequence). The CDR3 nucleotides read TGTGCCAGCAGCTTGCAGGGGTGGGGGGAGCAGTACTTC. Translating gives CASSLQGWGEQYF.

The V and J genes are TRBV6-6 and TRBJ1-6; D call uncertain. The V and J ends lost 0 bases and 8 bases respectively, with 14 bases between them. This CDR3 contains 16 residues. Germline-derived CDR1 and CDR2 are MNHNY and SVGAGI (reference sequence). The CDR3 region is CASSYSSDPGDSPLHF. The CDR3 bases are TGTGCCAGCAGTTACTCGTCGGACCCTGGAGATTCACCCCTCCACTTT.

CDR3 residues: CASSGRTEAFF. CDR3 sequence (DNA): TGTGCCAGCAGCGGCAGGACTGAAGCTTTCTTT. The chain has TRBV7-2 and TRBJ1-1; D not certain. The CDR3 length is 11 residues. CDR1 is SGHTA, CDR2 FQGNSA, per germline. The V gene lost 5 bases and the J gene lost 5 bases, with 6 bases spanning the gap. The whole variable domain, filled in from reference TRBV7-2 and TRBJ1-1, reads GAGVSQSPSNKVTEKGKDVELRCDPISGHTALYWYRQSLGQGLEFLIYFQGNSAPDKSGLPSDRFSAERTGGSVSTLTIQRTQQEDSAVYLCASSGRTEAFFGQGTRLTVV.

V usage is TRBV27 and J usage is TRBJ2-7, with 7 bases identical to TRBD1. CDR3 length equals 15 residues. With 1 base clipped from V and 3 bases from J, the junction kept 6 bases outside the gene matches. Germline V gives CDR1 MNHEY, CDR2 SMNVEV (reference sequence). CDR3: CASSLFEGTVYEQYF. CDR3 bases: TGTGCCAGCAGTTTATTCGAAGGGACAGTCTACGAGCAGTACTTC.

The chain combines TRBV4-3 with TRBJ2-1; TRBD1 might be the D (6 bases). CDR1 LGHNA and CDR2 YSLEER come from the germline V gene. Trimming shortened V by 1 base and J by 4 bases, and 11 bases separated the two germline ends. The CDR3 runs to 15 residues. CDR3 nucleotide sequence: TGCGCCAGCAGCCAAGGGACAGAAGGTTACAATGAGCAGTTCTTC. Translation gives CASSQGTEGYNEQFF.

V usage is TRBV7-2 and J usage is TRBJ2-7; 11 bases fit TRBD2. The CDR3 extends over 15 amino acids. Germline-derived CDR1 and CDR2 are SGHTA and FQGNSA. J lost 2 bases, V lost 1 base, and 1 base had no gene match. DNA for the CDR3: TGTGCCAGCAGCTTAGTGGGACTAGCGGCCTACGAGCAGTACTTC. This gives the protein CASSLVGLAAYEQYF.

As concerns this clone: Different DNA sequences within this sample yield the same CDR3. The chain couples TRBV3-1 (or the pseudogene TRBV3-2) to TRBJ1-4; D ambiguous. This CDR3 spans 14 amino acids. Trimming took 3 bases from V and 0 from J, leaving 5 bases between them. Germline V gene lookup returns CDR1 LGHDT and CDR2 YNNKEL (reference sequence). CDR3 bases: TGTGCCAGCAGCCAGGGTGCAACTAATGAAAAACTGTTTTTT. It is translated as CASSQGATNEKLFF.

The chain's CDR3 is CSVDLSTGELFF. CDR3 nucleotide sequence: TGCAGCGTTGATCTGTCCACCGGGGAGCTGTTTTTT. This chain joins TRBV29-1 and TRBJ2-2; D is uncertain. Germline CDR1 reads SQVTM; CDR2 reads ANQGSEA. Trimming stripped 3 bases from V and 4 bases from J, with 6 bases between. The CDR3 has 12 residues.

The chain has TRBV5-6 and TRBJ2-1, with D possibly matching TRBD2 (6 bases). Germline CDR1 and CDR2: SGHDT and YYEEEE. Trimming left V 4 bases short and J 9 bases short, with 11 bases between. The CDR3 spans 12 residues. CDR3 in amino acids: CASSRGVGEQFF. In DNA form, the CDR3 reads TGTGCCAGCAGCCGCGGGGTTGGTGAGCAGTTCTTC.

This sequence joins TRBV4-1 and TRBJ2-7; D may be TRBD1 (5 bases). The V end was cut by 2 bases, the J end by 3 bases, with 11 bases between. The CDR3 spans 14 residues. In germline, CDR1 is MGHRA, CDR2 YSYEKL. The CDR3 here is CASSQQGFSYEQYF. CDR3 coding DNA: TGCGCCAGCAGCCAACAGGGATTCAGCTACGAGCAGTACTTC.

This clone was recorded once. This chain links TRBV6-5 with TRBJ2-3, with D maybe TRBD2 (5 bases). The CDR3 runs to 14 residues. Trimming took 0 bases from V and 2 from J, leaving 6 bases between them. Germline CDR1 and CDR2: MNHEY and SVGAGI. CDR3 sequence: CASSYSLVTDTQYF. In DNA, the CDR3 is TGTGCCAGCAGTTACTCACTAGTCACAGATACGCAGTATTTT.

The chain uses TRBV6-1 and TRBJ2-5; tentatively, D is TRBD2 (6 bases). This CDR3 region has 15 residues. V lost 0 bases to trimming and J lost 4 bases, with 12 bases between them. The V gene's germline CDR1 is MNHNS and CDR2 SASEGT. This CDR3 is CASSEAGGGLETQYF. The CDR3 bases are TGTGCCAGCAGTGAAGCAGGCGGAGGGCTAGAGACCCAGTACTTC.

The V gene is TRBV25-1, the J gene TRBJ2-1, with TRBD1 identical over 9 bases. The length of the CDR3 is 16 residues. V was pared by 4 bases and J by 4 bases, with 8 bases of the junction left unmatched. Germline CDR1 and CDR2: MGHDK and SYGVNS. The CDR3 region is CASSVPGTGFYNEQFF. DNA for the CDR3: TGTGCCAGCAGTGTGCCCGGGACAGGGTTTTACAATGAGCAGTTCTTC.

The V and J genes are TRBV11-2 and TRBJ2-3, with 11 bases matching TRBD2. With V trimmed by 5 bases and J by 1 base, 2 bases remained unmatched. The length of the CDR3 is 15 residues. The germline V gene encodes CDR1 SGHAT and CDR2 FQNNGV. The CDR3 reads CASSPLAGGTDTQYF. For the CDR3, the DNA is TGTGCCAGCAGCCCACTAGCGGGGGGCACAGATACGCAGTATTTT.

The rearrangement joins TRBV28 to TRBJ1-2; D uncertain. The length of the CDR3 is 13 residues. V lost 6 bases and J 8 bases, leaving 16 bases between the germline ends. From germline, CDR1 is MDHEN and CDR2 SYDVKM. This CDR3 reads CASRRTRLRGYTF. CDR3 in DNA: TGTGCCAGCAGACGAACCCGTCTACGAGGCTACACCTTC.

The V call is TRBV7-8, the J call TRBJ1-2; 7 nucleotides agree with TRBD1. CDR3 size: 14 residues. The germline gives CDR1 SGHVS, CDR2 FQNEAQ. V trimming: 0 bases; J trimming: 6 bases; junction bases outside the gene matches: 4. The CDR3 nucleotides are TGTGCCAGCAGCTTAGCGACAGGGCCCAATGGCTACACCTTC. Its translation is CASSLATGPNGYTF.

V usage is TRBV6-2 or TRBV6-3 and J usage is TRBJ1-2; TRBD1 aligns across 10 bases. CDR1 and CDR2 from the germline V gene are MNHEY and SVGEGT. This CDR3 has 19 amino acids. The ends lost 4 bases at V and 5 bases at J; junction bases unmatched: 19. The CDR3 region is CASSSRIVTGGVSLYGYTF. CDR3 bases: TGTGCCAGCAGTTCCAGGATTGTGACAGGGGGCGTATCTCTATATGGCTACACCTTC.

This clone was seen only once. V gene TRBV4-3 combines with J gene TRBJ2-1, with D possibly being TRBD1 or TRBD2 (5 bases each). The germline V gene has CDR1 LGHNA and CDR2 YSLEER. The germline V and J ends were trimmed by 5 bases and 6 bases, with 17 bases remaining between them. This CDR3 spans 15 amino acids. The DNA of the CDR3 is TGCGCCAGCAGCTACGCCGGGACCCTCTTCAATGAGCAGTTCTTC. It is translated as CASSYAGTLFNEQFF.

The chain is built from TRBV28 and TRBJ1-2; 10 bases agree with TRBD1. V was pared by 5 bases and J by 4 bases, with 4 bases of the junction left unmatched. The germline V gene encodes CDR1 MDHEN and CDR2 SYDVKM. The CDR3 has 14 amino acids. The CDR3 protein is CASSTGQGGYGYTF. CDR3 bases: TGTGCCAGCAGTACAGGACAGGGGGGCTATGGCTACACCTTC.

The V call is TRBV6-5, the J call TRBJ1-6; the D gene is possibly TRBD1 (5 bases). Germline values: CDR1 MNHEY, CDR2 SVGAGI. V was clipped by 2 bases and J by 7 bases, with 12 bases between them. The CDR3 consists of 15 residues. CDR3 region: CASSYPGGRNSPLHF. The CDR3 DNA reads TGTGCCAGCAGTTACCCTGGGGGGAGGAATTCACCCCTCCACTTT.

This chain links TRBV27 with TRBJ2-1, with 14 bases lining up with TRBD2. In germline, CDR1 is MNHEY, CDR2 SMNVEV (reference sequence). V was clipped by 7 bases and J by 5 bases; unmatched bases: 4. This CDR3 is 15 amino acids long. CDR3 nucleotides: TGTGCCAGCAAGCCGGGACTAGCGGGGGACAATGAGCAGTTCTTC. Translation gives CASKPGLAGDNEQFF.

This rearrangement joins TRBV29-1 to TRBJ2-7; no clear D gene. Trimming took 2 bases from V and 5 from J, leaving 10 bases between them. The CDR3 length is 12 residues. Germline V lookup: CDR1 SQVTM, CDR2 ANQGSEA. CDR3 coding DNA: TGCAGCGTTGAATCGGGCCTCGACGAGCAGTACTTC. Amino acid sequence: CSVESGLDEQYF.

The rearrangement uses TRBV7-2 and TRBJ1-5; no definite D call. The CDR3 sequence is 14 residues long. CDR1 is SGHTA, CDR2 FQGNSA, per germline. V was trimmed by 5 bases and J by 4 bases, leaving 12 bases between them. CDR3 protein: CASSAGRVNQPQHF. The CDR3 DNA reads TGTGCCAGCAGCGCCGGGAGGGTTAATCAGCCCCAGCATTTT.

As DNA, the CDR3 is TGTGCCACAGGGCACCCCGTGGGGAGGAGAGAGACCCAGTACTTC. This translates into CATGHPVGRRETQYF. This rearrangement joins TRBV15 to TRBJ2-5; TRBD2 is a possible D gene (6 bases). This CDR3 is 15 amino acids long. Germline V gene sequence: CDR1 LNHNV, CDR2 YYDKDF (reference sequence). With 9 bases removed from V and 4 bases from J, the gap between germline ends came to 21 bases.